This T cell receptor beta chain is drawn from a study of patients and donors after allogeneic stem cell transplantation. TCRdb recomputed calls from the RT-PCR reads with MiXCR, one row per CDR3 protein. The sample has about 74,000 distinct CDR3 sequences; approximately 26% are singletons. V was cut by 3 bases and J by 2 bases, with 14 bases left in between. Germline CDR1 reads GTSNPN; CDR2 reads SVGIG (reference sequence). The CDR3 is made up of 14 amino acids. This receptor was obtained from a human donor who was either an allogeneic HSCT recipient or a stem cell or donor lymphocyte infusion donor (not recorded which). It is not recorded whose cells these are; they may come from a transplant donor. The chain couples TRBV30 to TRBJ2-7; D gene uncertain. Sequences were obtained from blood, either unsorted or a sorted T cell fraction (not recorded which). The CDR3 bases are TGTGCCTGGAGGATCACGCAAGGTACCTACGAGCAGTACTTC. Encoded protein: CAWRITQGTYEQYF.